This T cell receptor (beta chain) was captured by sequencing in a study of beta chain features in type 1 diabetes. In the study overall: Patients looked much like healthy donors when it came to age, gender and cell yields. Study outcomes and limitations: Among patients with Type 1 diabetes, TCRB CDR3s were moderately but significantly shorter in every one of the four CD4+ subsets. Researchers could not determine here whether HLA type influences TCRB rearrangement.

The authors reverse transcribed all of the isolated RNA, so sequencing captured expressed TCRB transcripts. Only in-frame clones appear in the TCRdb table, and some are missing; sequencing was by immunoSEQ multiplex PCR. The data contain a few hundred thousand clones, over 20% of them singletons. V was shortened by 1 base and J by 7 bases, with 14 bases between the two germline ends. The germline gives CDR1 LGHNA, CDR2 YSLEER. This CDR3 is built from 15 residues. This clone appeared a few times. Its antigen is still unknown. What was sequenced was naive CD4+ T cells from blood. The origin of this receptor is a woman aged 40-49 years with type 1 diabetes. The chain carries TRBV4-3 and TRBJ1-5; no clear D gene. The DNA for the CDR3 is TGCGCCAGCAGCCAAGGGGTCCCTGGAGAGCAGCCCCAGCATTTT. Translated: CASSQGVPGEQPQHF.